This is a list of T cell receptor beta chains from one sample in a study of cytomegalovirus exposure and HLA in healthy donors. Profiling relied on immunoSEQ multiplex PCR, and the TCRdb table lists in-frame clones only, not all of them. The sample has about 230,000 clones, roughly 79% seen once. Sequenced material: PBMCs. These receptors were collected from a middle-aged woman in good health and CMV-seronegative. CDR3s include the opening cysteine and the closing phenylalanine or tryptophan. The D gene is left open where the match is weak. Clone size is not always given. Where it is, it says once, few, many or a class for expanded clones.

len,v_gene,d_gene,j_gene,abundance,CDR3aa,CDR3nt
14,TRBV6-5,TRBD1,TRBJ2-2,.,CASSQGVLTGELFF,TGTGCCAGCAGTCAGGGGGTTTTGACCGGGGAGCTGTTTTTT
18,TRBV28,.,TRBJ1-6,.,CASSSQSTSRGGDSPLHF,TGTGCCAGCAGTTCCCAAAGCACGTCCAGGGGTGGAGATTCACCCCTCCACTTT
13,TRBV19,.,TRBJ2-3,.,CATQTGYTDTQYF,TGTGCCACCCAGACAGGCTACACAGATACGCAGTATTTT
11,TRBV28,.,TRBJ1-4,few,CASRTNEKLFF,TGTGCCAGCCGAACTAATGAAAAACTGTTTTTT
15,TRBV7-9,.,TRBJ1-4,.,CASSLVGGMQEKLFF,TGTGCCAGCAGCTTAGTAGGGGGTATGCAGGAAAAACTGTTTTTT
14,TRBV2,.,TRBJ2-2,.,CASSLQGGTGELFF,TGTGCCAGCAGCCTACAGGGCGGCACCGGGGAGCTGTTTTTT
14,TRBV4-2,TRBD1,TRBJ2-7,.,CASSHGTGSYEQYF,TGTGCCAGCAGTCATGGGACAGGTTCCTACGAGCAGTACTTC
13,TRBV7-9,.,TRBJ1-2,.,CASSPRAGEGYTF,TGTGCCAGCAGCCCCCGAGCAGGGGAGGGCTACACCTTC
15,TRBV11-1,TRBD1,TRBJ1-4,.,CASSKPGQGNEKLFF,TGTGCCAGCAGTAAACCGGGACAGGGTAACGAAAAACTGTTTTTT
12,TRBV4-2,.,TRBJ1-2,.,CASSRTNYGYTF,TGTGCCAGCAGCAGAACAAACTATGGCTACACCTTC
15,TRBV5-4,TRBD1,TRBJ1-3,few,CASSLWTGNGNTIYF,TGTGCCAGCAGCTTGTGGACAGGGAATGGAAACACCATATATTTT
15,TRBV30,.,TRBJ1-5,.,CAWSVLGTGNQPQHF,TGTGCCTGGAGTGTACTGGGCACCGGCAATCAGCCCCAGCATTTT
14,TRBV9,TRBD2,TRBJ2-5,once,CASSVYGGGETQYF,TGTGCCAGCAGCGTATACGGGGGGGGAGAGACCCAGTACTTC
15,TRBV28,.,TRBJ2-1,few,CASSLLSTAGNEQFF,TGTGCCAGCAGTTTACTATCCACAGCCGGAAATGAGCAGTTCTTC
11,TRBV5-6,.,TRBJ2-3,.,CASSLRDTQYF,TGTGCCAGCAGCTTGCGGGATACGCAGTATTTT
15,TRBV6-1,.,TRBJ2-1,.,CASSEVDSLYNEQFF,TGTGCCAGCAGTGAAGTGGACTCATTGTACAATGAGCAGTTCTTC
14,TRBV6-1,.,TRBJ2-1,.,CASRDYRYLNEQFF,TGTGCCAGCAGGGACTATAGGTACCTCAATGAGCAGTTCTTC
13,TRBV28,.,TRBJ1-4,.,CASSFSGNEKLFF,TGTGCCAGCAGTTTTTCCGGGAATGAAAAACTGTTTTTT
16,TRBV4-1,.,TRBJ1-6,.,CASSQDPWAPNSPLHF,TGCGCCAGCAGCCAAGATCCCTGGGCCCCGAATTCACCCCTCCACTTT
15,TRBV7-2,TRBD1,TRBJ2-7,.,CASSPGGDRSYEQYF,TGTGCCAGCAGCCCCGGTGGGGACAGGTCCTACGAGCAGTACTTC
16,TRBV27,TRBD2,TRBJ2-3,.,CASSLSLRGGSDTQYF,TGTGCCAGCAGTTTATCACTGCGGGGGGGATCAGATACGCAGTATTTT
14,TRBV6-5,TRBD1,TRBJ1-6,.,CASSRQGAGSPLHF,TGTGCCAGCAGCAGACAGGGGGCAGGGTCACCCCTCCACTTT
13,TRBV7-2,.,TRBJ2-5,.,CASSLPSRETQYF,TGTGCCAGCAGCTTACCTAGCAGAGAGACCCAGTACTTC
15,TRBV6-5,.,TRBJ2-3,once,CASSYTITSTDTQYF,TGTGCCAGCAGTTACACTATTACTAGCACAGATACGCAGTATTTT
13,TRBV5-1,.,TRBJ1-2,.,CASSLEQGTGYTF,TGCGCCAGCAGCTTGGAGCAGGGCACTGGCTACACCTTC
19,TRBV2,TRBD1,TRBJ1-5,.,CASSDIGQGPVKSNQPQHF,TGTGCCAGCAGTGATATAGGACAGGGCCCGGTGAAGTCCAATCAGCCCCAGCATTTT
14,TRBV5-1,.,TRBJ1-3,few,CASMRESSGNTIYF,TGCGCCAGCATGAGGGAATCCTCTGGAAACACCATATATTTT
15,TRBV9,TRBD1,TRBJ1-3,.,CASSAGQGIFNTIYF,TGTGCCAGCAGCGCGGGACAGGGAATTTTCAACACCATATATTTT
18,TRBV7-2,TRBD2,TRBJ2-1,once,CASSSRGLQRGSPNEQFF,TGTGCCAGCAGTTCCAGAGGGTTGCAGCGGGGCTCACCCAATGAGCAGTTCTTC
13,TRBV6-1,.,TRBJ2-7,.,CASSEPAGYEQYF,TGTGCCAGCAGTGAACCGGCGGGCTACGAGCAGTACTTC
13,TRBV7-2,.,TRBJ1-1,.,CASSSSSGTEAFF,TGTGCCAGCAGCTCCTCGAGCGGCACTGAAGCTTTCTTT
14,TRBV18,.,TRBJ1-1,.,CASSPPSMNTEAFF,TGTGCCAGCTCACCACCGAGCATGAACACTGAAGCTTTCTTT
13,TRBV10-3,.,TRBJ2-2,.,CAIRTANTGELFF,TGTGCCATCAGGACAGCGAACACCGGGGAGCTGTTTTTT
16,TRBV7-9,TRBD1,TRBJ1-1,.,CASSSRAGDRGVEAFF,TGTGCCAGCAGCTCTAGGGCGGGGGACAGGGGGGTTGAAGCTTTCTTT
15,TRBV27,.,TRBJ1-4,.,CAGQLMVGREEKLFF,TGTGCCGGCCAACTTATGGTCGGGAGGGAGGAAAAACTGTTTTTT
15,TRBV29-1,TRBD1,TRBJ1-1,few,CSVVAWDRVVAEAFF,TGCAGCGTTGTAGCGTGGGACAGGGTCGTCGCTGAAGCTTTCTTT